The T cell receptor beta chain described here comes from a study of cytomegalovirus exposure and HLA in healthy donors. About the study: A previous analysis identified around 120 million unique TCR beta sequences derived from around 200 million T cells.

The PCR had 60 Vbeta and 13 Jbeta primers. Measured with immunoSEQ multiplex PCR; TCRdb has only the in-frame clones, and not every one. Of approximately 77,000 clones listed, around 78% are singletons. As concerns this clone: Its target is not known.

Germline CDR1 reads SGHDT; CDR2 reads YYEEEE. This CDR3 contains 19 residues. V lost 3 bases and J lost 1, with 23 bases in between. The study, taken as a whole, reports: Some V segments, including TRBV6-2 and TRBV6-3, were excluded as indistinguishable. Cytomegalovirus association was listed for about 150 TCR beta chains. For most TCR beta V segments, an earlier analysis put the productive rate at about 87% or about 30% of the time.

The source of this sequence is a man in his forties in good health and CMV-seronegative. The chain is built from TRBV5-6 and TRBJ2-4; maybe TRBD1 (6 bases). Sequences were obtained from PBMCs. The CDR3: CASSSRDKVFMGAKNIQYF. CDR3 DNA: TGTGCCAGCAGCTCCCGGGACAAGGTTTTTATGGGGGCCAAAAACATTCAGTACTTC.